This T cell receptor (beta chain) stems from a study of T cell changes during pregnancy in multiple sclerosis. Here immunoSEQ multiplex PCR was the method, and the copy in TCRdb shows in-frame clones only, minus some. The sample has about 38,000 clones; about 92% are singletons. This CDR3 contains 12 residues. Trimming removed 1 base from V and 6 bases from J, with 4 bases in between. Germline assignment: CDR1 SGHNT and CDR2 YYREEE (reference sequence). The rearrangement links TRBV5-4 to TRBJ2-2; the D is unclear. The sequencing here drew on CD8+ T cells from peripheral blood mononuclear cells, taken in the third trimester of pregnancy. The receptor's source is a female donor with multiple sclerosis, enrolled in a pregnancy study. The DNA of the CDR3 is TGTGCCAGCAGCTTGCCCTCCGGGGAGCTGTTTTTT. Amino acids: CASSLPSGELFF.